This TCR beta chain originates from a study of blood T cell repertoires in COVID-19. Libraries were prepared by immunoSEQ multiplex PCR; TCRdb keeps only in-frame clonotypes and omits some of them. The sample yields around 400,000 clones, more than 70% seen once. This CDR3 spans 13 amino acids. Looked up from germline, CDR1 is MNHNY and CDR2 is SVGAGI (reference sequence). Trimming left V 0 bases short and J 9 bases short, with 9 bases between. This clone occurred once. Sequences were obtained from peripheral blood. The gene calls are TRBV6-6 and TRBJ2-1; tentatively, D is TRBD2 (6 bases). This clonotype was sampled from a woman aged 25 to 45 with COVID-19, enrolled during active disease. CDR3 in amino acids: CASSYSGGGEQFF. The CDR3 bases are TGTGCCAGCAGTTACTCCGGGGGAGGTGAGCAGTTCTTC.